A single sample gave rise to the 19 T cell receptor beta chains below, sequenced in a study of metastatic and nonmetastatic thyroid tumors. Using MiXCR, TCRdb re-called clones from the PCR reads. The sample holds 3,500 to 4,500 clones; roughly a third are singletons and the top ten take 40% to 55%. Thyroid surgery was performed in patients who had received no treatment beforehand. The sample comprised adjacent normal tissue. The receptors were sampled from a male donor with papillary thyroid cancer or a benign thyroid nodule (not recorded which). Some clones in this sample may be carry-over from other donors' samples.

Notes on this clone: Other DNA sequences in the same sample also yield this CDR3. The V gene is TRBV20-1, the J gene TRBJ2-5, with TRBD2 identical over 9 bases. CDR1 and CDR2 (germline): DFQATT, SNEGSKA (reference sequence). The ends lost 3 bases at V and 5 bases at J; junction bases unmatched: 7. The CDR3 is 14 residues long. Written as DNA, the CDR3 is TGCAGTGCTAGGGGGGCTAGCGGGGAGGAGACCCAGTACTTC. It yields the protein CSARGASGEETQYF.

The chain employs TRBV6-1 and TRBJ2-7, with TRBD2 matching 13 bases. V gave up 6 bases and J gave up 1 base; unmatched junction bases: 0. CDR1 is MNHNS and CDR2 is SASEGT in the germline V gene. The CDR3 loop spans 14 amino acids. This CDR3 is CASRGLAGSYEQYF. The DNA of the CDR3 is TGTGCCAGCAGGGGACTAGCGGGGTCCTACGAGCAGTACTTC.

The CDR3 is CASSSGEETQYF. In DNA form, the CDR3 reads TGTGCCAGCAGCTCGGGGGAAGAGACCCAGTACTTC. This chain links TRBV7-8 with TRBJ2-5; possible D gene TRBD2, 6 bases. CDR1 and CDR2 from the germline V gene are SGHVS and FQNEAQ. The CDR3 sequence is 12 residues long. V was cut by 4 bases and J by 3 bases, with 6 bases left in between.

This clone occurred many times. CDR3 protein: CASSPGDSSSYEQYF. DNA for the CDR3: TGTGCCAGCAGCCCAGGGGACTCAAGCTCCTACGAGCAGTACTTC. The V call is TRBV11-2, the J call TRBJ2-7; TRBD1 or TRBD2 may be the D gene (6 bases each). The germline gives CDR1 SGHAT, CDR2 FQNNGV. The V gene lost 5 bases and the J gene lost 0 bases, with 14 bases spanning the gap. The CDR3 is made up of 15 amino acids.

V is TRBV20-1 and J is TRBJ2-7, with 12 nucleotides matching TRBD2. This CDR3 has 14 amino acids. V was clipped by 6 bases and J by 2 bases; unmatched bases: 5. Germline values: CDR1 DFQATT, CDR2 SNEGSKA (reference sequence). The DNA for the CDR3 is TGCAGTGCGGGGGGACTAGCGGGTACCTACGAGCAGTACTTC. This gives the protein CSAGGLAGTYEQYF.

This chain joins TRBV6-1 and TRBJ2-7; TRBD2 matches 12 bases. The CDR3 has 17 amino acids. With 7 bases clipped from V and 7 bases from J, the junction kept 17 bases outside the gene matches. CDR1 and CDR2 (germline): MNHNS, SASEGT. CDR3 nucleotides: TGTGCCAGCAACAAGGCCCTAGCGGGAGGGCGACGGGGGGAGCAGTACTTC. Translation: CASNKALAGGRRGEQYF.

This chain uses TRBV5-1 with TRBJ2-7; 8 nucleotides align to TRBD1. V lost 3 bases and J lost 1; bases outside the gene matches: 12. CDR1 and CDR2 (germline): SGHRS, YFSETQ. The CDR3 sequence is 17 residues long. DNA for the CDR3: TGCGCCAGCAGCTACTCCTACCTACAGGGGGTGTCCTACGAGCAGTACTTC. Amino acid sequence: CASSYSYLQGVSYEQYF.

By its share, this clone is medium-sized. V and J are TRBV4-1 and TRBJ2-1; D call uncertain. CDR3 length: 16 residues. Trimming shortened V by 5 bases and J by 5 bases, and 19 bases separated the two germline ends. Germline lookup yields CDR1 MGHRA and CDR2 YSYEKL. This CDR3 is CASSSSPTTFDNEQFF. In nucleotides, the CDR3 is TGCGCCAGCAGCTCCTCTCCTACCACCTTCGACAATGAGCAGTTCTTC.

This clone was counted a few times. The V and J genes are TRBV12-3 or TRBV12-4 and TRBJ2-1; 12 nucleotides agree with TRBD2. The trim removed 6 bases at V and 10 bases at J, leaving 10 bases unmatched. The CDR3 runs to 15 residues. In DNA form, the CDR3 reads TGTGCCAGCAGCCCAATATCTAGCGGGAGGGAAGAGCAGTTCTTC. Its translation is CASSPISSGREEQFF.

The gene calls are TRBV20-1 and TRBJ2-7; D may match TRBD1 or TRBD2 (5 bases each). In germline, CDR1 is DFQATT, CDR2 SNEGSKA (reference sequence). The germline V and J ends were trimmed by 3 bases and 2 bases, with 14 bases remaining between them. This CDR3 has 14 residues. CDR3 protein: CSASLGTTTYEQYF. The CDR3 region has the DNA TGCAGTGCTAGCCTAGGGACGACGACCTACGAGCAGTACTTC.

The chain uses TRBV20-1 and TRBJ2-7; D not resolved. V was cut by 5 bases and J by 5 bases, with 13 bases left in between. The CDR3 is 12 amino acids. Germline V gene sequence: CDR1 DFQATT, CDR2 SNEGSKA (reference sequence). CDR3 nucleotides: TGCAGTGCTGACCACGATGGGAACGAGCAGTACTTC. Translated: CSADHDGNEQYF.

The V call is TRBV28, the J call TRBJ2-7; 7 bases are shared with TRBD2. Germline V gene sequence: CDR1 MDHEN, CDR2 SYDVKM. V lost 2 bases to trimming and J lost 5 bases; unmatched junction nucleotides: 9. CDR3 length: 15 amino acids. CDR3 DNA sequence: TGTGCCAGCAGTTTAACGGCGGGAGTCGTGGACGAGCAGTACTTC. Encoded protein: CASSLTAGVVDEQYF.

This clone was recorded a few times. The chain carries TRBV6-5 and TRBJ1-5; D unresolved. V was trimmed by 2 bases and J by 3 bases, leaving 8 bases between them. The CDR3 runs 14 residues. Germline V CDR1 and CDR2: MNHEY, SVGAGI. The CDR3 DNA follows: TGTGCCAGCAGTTACCCCGGTCACAATCAGCCCCAGCATTTT. Protein product: CASSYPGHNQPQHF.

This clone was counted a few times. The gene calls are TRBV6-1 and TRBJ1-6; D gene uncertain. The V gene's germline CDR1 is MNHNS and CDR2 SASEGT. Trimming took off 2 bases at V and 7 bases at J, with 12 bases between the two ends. The CDR3 covers 15 residues. The CDR3: CASSEISNPNSPLHF. In DNA form, the CDR3 reads TGTGCCAGCAGTGAAATAAGCAACCCAAATTCACCCCTCCACTTT.

Comment on this clone: A read error may produce the germline difference seen at one junction end. This chain uses TRBV19 with TRBJ2-7, with a possible D match to TRBD2 (5 bases). Germline V gene sequence: CDR1 LNHDA, CDR2 SQIVND (reference sequence). This CDR3 has 14 residues. CDR3 region: CSSSKSGLTYEQYF. The CDR3 bases are TGTTCCAGTAGTAAGTCAGGACTTACCTACGAGCAGTACTTC.

Within the sample, this clone is large. The rearrangement links TRBV5-1 to TRBJ2-7; D is unclear. The CDR3 is made up of 14 amino acids. V was shortened by 0 bases and J by 2 bases, with 9 bases between the two germline ends. Germline-derived CDR1 and CDR2 are SGHRS and YFSETQ. The chain's CDR3 is CASSLAMGPYEQYF. The CDR3 DNA is TGCGCCAGCAGCTTGGCTATGGGCCCCTACGAGCAGTACTTC.

The V call is TRBV20-1, the J call TRBJ2-1; D is possibly TRBD1 (7 bases). The CDR3 runs 17 residues. Germline values: CDR1 DFQATT, CDR2 SNEGSKA (reference sequence). V lost 3 bases to trimming and J lost 3 bases, with 21 bases between them. CDR3 bases: TGCAGTGCTAGCGGGACAGTATTATGCGGGGACTACAATGAGCAGTTCTTC. It encodes CSASGTVLCGDYNEQFF.

This clone was recorded a few times. This sequence joins TRBV11-2 and TRBJ2-7; possibly TRBD2 for D (6 bases). V was clipped by 1 base and J by 0 bases, with 10 bases between them. CDR3 size: 15 residues. Germline V lookup: CDR1 SGHAT, CDR2 FQNNGV. For the CDR3, the DNA is TGTGCCAGCAGCTTAGCCGGTAGCGGCTCCTACGAGCAGTACTTC. Its protein product is CASSLAGSGSYEQYF.

The chain recombines TRBV6-2 or TRBV6-3 with TRBJ1-1; no clear D gene. The CDR3 sequence is 12 residues long. Trimming stripped 5 bases from V and 12 bases from J, with 16 bases between. Germline lookup yields CDR1 MNHEY and CDR2 SVGEGT. The CDR3 region is CASSPPQKGTFF. CDR3 in DNA: TGTGCCAGCAGTCCCCCGCAAAAAGGAACTTTCTTT.